These 2 T cell receptor beta chains originate from one sample sequenced in a study of CD8+ T cells in alopecia areata (dated by TCRdb to between 2018 and 2020). Libraries came from the immunoSEQ multiplex PCR assay. RNA was extracted from all samples and reverse transcribed into cDNA, which served as template for TCR sequencing. TCRdb limited this immuneACCESS table to in-frame rearrangements with V and J called. A share of clones is missing; checked studies link under half to unresolved V genes, and the rest is unexplained. The sample table shows approximately 82,000 clones, and about 53% are seen once. Of the sample, around 5% is held by the ten largest clones. Sequencing was carried out using NKG2D-high CD8+ T cells sorted from blood. The cell subset or site label here, explained by the study, means: sorted CD8+ NKG2D-high blood T cells. The receptors stem from a human donor with alopecia areata.

This clone has more than one count but fewer than ten. The V and J genes are TRBV19 and TRBJ2-1, with D perhaps matching TRBD2 (5 bases). Germline assignment: CDR1 LNHDA and CDR2 SQIVND (reference sequence). V lost 6 bases to trimming and J lost 8 bases, with 8 bases between them. The CDR3 spans 11 residues. CDR3 sequence (DNA): TGTGCCAGTAGCACCGGGGATGAGCAGTTCTTC. Its translation: CASSTGDEQFF.

This chain joins TRBV5-6 and TRBJ2-7, with D uncertain. Trimming stripped 3 bases from V and 3 bases from J, with 4 bases between. The CDR3 length is 11 residues. Germline V gene data show CDR1 as SGHDT and CDR2 as YYEEEE. The CDR3 DNA sequence: TGTGCCAGCAGCTGGGGCTACGAGCAGTACTTC. This translates into CASSWGYEQYF.